This T cell receptor (beta chain) came from a study of T cells in Graves' hyperthyroidism and ophthalmopathy. Overall study context: Prior to any treatment, at the point of initial diagnosis, peripheral blood was collected.

Diagnoses were made from clinical symptoms, serum measures (thyroxine and TRAb), thyroid ultrasound and orbital computed tomography. TCR beta CDR3 region amplification was performed from RNA transcripts. First-round RT-PCR targeting the TCR CDR3 was performed with the HTBI primer set. MiXCR was run by TCRdb on the multiplex PCR reads, yielding one entry per CDR3 protein. The repertoire holds about 250,000 distinct CDR3 sequences, with over 20% as singletons. Germline lookup yields CDR1 ENHRY and CDR2 SYGVKD. CDR3 length equals 15 residues. Trimming removed 10 bases from V and 4 bases from J; junction bases left unmatched: 8. The sample holds many counts of this clonotype.

The chain combines TRBV10-3 with TRBJ2-3; TRBD2 matches at 13 bases. The sample consisted of blood. This TCR derives from a woman aged 40 to 50 with Graves' ophthalmopathy. The CDR3 nucleotides are TGTGCCACCAGGACTAGCGGGAGTGTATCAGATACGCAGTATTTT. Amino acids: CATRTSGSVSDTQYF.